Included here is one TCR beta chain sequence, with context. This sample is drawn from a study of blood T cell repertoires in COVID-19. Whole-study context: Sites in the United States, Italy and Spain provided acute and convalescent COVID-19 samples. T cells, B-cell-depleted T cells, or PBMCs provided the cDNA or gDNA that served as material.

In the authors' workflow: How many nucleated cells were present was estimated from reference gene primer amplification. Assay used: immunoSEQ multiplex PCR; TCRdb lists only in-frame clones, some missing. That table furnishes V, J and clone size, whereas the DNA furnished D and trimming. The table lists roughly 150,000 clones, roughly 87% of them singletons. Germline lookup yields CDR1 MGHDK and CDR2 SYGVNS. The CDR3 runs 14 residues. Trimming removed 6 bases from V and 0 bases from J; junction bases left unmatched: 2. The chain combines TRBV25-1 with TRBJ2-7, with 10 bases fitting TRBD1. The sequenced sample consisted of peripheral blood. The source of this sequence is a human donor in a cohort sampled during active COVID-19. Written as DNA, the CDR3 is TGTGCCAGCAGGGGACAGGGGACCTCCTACGAGCAGTACTTC. It yields the protein CASRGQGTSYEQYF.